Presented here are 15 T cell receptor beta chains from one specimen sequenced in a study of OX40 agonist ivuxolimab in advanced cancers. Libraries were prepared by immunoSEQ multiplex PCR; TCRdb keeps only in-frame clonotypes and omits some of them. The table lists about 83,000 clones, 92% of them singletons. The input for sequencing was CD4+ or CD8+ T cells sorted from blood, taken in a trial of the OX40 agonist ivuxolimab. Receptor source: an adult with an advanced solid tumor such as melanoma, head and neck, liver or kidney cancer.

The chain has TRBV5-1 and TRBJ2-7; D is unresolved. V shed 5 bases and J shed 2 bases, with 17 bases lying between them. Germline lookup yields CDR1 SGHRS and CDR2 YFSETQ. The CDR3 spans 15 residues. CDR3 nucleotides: TGCGCCAGCAGGGCGTACTCCACGGAGCCCTACGAGCAGTACTTC. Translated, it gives CASRAYSTEPYEQYF.

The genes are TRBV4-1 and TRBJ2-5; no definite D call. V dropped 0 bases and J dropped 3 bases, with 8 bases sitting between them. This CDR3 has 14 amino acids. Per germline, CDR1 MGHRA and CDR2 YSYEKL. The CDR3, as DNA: TGCGCCAGCAGCCAAGATCGGTTAAAAGAGACCCAGTACTTC. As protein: CASSQDRLKETQYF.

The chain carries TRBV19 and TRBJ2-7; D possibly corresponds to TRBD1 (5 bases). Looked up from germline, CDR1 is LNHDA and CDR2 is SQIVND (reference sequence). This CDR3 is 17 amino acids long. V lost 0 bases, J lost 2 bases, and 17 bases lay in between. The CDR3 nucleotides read TGTGCCAGTAGTATAGATAGAAGCAGGGCGTATACCTACGAGCAGTACTTC. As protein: CASSIDRSRAYTYEQYF.

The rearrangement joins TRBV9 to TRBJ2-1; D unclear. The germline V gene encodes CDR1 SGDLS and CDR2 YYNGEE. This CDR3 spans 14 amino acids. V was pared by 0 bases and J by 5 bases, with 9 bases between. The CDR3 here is CASSVGGVNNEQFF. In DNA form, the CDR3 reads TGTGCCAGCAGCGTAGGTGGGGTGAACAATGAGCAGTTCTTC.

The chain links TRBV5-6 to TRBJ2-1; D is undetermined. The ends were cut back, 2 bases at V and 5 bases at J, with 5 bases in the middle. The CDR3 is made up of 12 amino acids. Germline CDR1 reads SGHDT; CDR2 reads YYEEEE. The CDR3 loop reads CASSLGNNEQFF. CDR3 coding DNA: TGTGCCAGCAGCTTAGGGAACAATGAGCAGTTCTTC.

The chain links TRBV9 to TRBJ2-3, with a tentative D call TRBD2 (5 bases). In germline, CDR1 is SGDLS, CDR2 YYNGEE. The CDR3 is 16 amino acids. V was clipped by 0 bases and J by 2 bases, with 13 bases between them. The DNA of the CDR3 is TGTGCCAGCAGCGTAGGGGCTTCGGGAAACACAGATACGCAGTATTTT. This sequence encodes CASSVGASGNTDTQYF.

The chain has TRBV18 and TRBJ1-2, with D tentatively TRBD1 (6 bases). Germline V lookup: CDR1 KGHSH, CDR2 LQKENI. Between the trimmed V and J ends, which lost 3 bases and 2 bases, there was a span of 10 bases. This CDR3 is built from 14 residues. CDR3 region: CASSPWTENYGYTF. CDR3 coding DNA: TGTGCCAGCTCACCCTGGACAGAGAACTATGGCTACACCTTC.

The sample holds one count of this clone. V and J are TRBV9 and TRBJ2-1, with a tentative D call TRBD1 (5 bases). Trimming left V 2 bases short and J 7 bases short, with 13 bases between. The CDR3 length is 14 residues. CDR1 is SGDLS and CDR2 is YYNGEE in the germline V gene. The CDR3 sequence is CASSVIPGFNEQFF. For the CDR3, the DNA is TGTGCCAGCAGCGTGATCCCAGGGTTTAATGAGCAGTTCTTC.

In DNA form, the CDR3 reads TGTGCCAGCAGTCCAGGGGTAAGCTACGAGCAGTACTTC. It encodes CASSPGVSYEQYF. The chain has TRBV7-9 and TRBJ2-5; D possibly corresponds to TRBD1 (6 bases). The J call may be mistaken, given a closer DNA end match to TRBJ2-7. There are 13 residues in the CDR3. The V gene's germline CDR1 is SEHNR and CDR2 FQNEAQ (reference sequence).

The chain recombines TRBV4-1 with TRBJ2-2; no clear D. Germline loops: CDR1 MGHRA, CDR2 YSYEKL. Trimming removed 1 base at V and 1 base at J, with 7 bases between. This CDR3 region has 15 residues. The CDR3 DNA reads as TGCGCCAGCAGCCAAGCGGGCGTGAACACCGGGGAGCTGTTTTTT. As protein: CASSQAGVNTGELFF.

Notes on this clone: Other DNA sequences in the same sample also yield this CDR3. DNA for the CDR3: TGTGCCAGCAGTTTATACTCAAGTTCCTACGAGCAGTACTTC. Its protein product is CASSLYSSSYEQYF. The rearrangement uses TRBV27 and TRBJ2-7; D is uncertain. From germline, CDR1 is MNHEY and CDR2 SMNVEV (reference sequence). With 1 base removed from V and 1 base from J, the gap between germline ends came to 8 bases. CDR3 length: 14 residues.

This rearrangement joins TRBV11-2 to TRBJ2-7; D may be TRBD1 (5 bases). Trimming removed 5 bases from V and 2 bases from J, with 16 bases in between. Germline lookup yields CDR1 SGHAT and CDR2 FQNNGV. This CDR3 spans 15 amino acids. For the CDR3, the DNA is TGTGCCAGCAGCCTCATTGGGGCCCTCGCCTACGAGCAGTACTTC. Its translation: CASSLIGALAYEQYF.

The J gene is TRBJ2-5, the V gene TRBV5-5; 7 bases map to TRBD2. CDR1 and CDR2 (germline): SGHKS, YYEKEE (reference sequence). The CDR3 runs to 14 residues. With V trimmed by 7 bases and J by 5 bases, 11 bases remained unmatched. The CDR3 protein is CASRGSTSWETQYF. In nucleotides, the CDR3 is TGTGCCAGCCGAGGGTCGACTAGCTGGGAGACCCAGTACTTC.

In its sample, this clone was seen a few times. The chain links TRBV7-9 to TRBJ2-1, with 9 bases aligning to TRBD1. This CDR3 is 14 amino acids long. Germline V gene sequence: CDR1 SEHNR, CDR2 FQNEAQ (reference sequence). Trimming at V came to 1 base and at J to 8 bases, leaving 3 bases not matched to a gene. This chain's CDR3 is CASSLGQGVDEQFF. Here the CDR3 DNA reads TGTGCCAGCAGCTTAGGACAGGGGGTAGATGAGCAGTTCTTC.

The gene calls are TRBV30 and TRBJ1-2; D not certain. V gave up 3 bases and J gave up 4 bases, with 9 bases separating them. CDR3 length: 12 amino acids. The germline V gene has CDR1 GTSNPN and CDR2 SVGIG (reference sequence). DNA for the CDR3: TGTGCCTGGAGCGGAGCCCCCTATGGCTACACCTTC. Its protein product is CAWSGAPYGYTF.